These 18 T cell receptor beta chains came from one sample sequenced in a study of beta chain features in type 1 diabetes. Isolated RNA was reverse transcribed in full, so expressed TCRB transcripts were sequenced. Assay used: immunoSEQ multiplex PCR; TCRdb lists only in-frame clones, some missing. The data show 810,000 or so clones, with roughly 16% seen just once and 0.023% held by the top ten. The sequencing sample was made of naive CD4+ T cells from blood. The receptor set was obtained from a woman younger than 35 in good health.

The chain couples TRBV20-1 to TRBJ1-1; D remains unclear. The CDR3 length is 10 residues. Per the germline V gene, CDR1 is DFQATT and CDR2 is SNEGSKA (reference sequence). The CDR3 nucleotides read TGCAGGGGCGTGAACACTGAAGCTTTCTTT. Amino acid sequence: CRGVNTEAFF.

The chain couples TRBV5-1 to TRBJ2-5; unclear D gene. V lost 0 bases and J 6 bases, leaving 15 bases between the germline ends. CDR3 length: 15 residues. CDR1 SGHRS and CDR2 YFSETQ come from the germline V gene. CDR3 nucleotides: TGCGCCAGCAGCTTGGGTGAACAGAGGTTAAAGACCCAGTACTTC. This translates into CASSLGEQRLKTQYF.

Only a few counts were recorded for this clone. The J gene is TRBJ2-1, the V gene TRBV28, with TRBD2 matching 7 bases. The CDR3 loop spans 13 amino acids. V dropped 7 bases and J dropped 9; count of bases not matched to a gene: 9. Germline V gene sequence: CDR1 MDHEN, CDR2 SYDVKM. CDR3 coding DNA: TGTGCCAGCATCCAATCCTGGGGGGGTGAGCAGTTCTTC. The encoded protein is CASIQSWGGEQFF.

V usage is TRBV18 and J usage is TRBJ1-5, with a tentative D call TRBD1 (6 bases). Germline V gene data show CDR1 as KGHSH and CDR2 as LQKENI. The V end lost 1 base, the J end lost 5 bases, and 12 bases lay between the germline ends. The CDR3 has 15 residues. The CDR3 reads CASSPLGAEDQPQHF. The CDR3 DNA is TGTGCCAGCTCACCACTGGGGGCCGAAGATCAGCCCCAGCATTTT.

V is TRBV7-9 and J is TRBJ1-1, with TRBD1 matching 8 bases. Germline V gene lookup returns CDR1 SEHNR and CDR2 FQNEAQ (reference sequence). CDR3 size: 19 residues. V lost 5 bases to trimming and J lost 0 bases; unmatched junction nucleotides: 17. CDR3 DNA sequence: TGTGCCAGCAGCCCCAGACCAACGGACAGGGTGAGGATGAACACTGAAGCTTTCTTT. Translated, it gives CASSPRPTDRVRMNTEAFF.

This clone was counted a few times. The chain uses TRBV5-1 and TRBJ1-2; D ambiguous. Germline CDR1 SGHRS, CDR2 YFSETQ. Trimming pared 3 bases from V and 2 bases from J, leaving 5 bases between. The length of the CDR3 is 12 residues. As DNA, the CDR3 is TGCGCCAGCAGCTCGGGAAACTATGGCTACACCTTC. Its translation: CASSSGNYGYTF.

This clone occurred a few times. CDR3 nucleotide sequence: TGCGCCACCAATGACGGGACAGGGAACACTGAAGCTTTCTTT. Amino acids: CATNDGTGNTEAFF. The gene calls are TRBV5-1 and TRBJ1-1; 8 bases map to TRBD1. Unmatched junction bases numbered 8, after V lost 9 bases and J lost 1 base. CDR1 and CDR2 from the germline V gene are SGHRS and YFSETQ. The CDR3 has 14 amino acids.

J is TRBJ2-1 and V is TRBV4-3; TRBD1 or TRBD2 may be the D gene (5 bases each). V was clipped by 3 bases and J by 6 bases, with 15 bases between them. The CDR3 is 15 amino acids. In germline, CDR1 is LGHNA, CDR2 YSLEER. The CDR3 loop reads CASSQGVGDGNEQFF. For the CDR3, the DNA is TGCGCCAGCAGCCAGGGAGTAGGGGACGGCAATGAGCAGTTCTTC.

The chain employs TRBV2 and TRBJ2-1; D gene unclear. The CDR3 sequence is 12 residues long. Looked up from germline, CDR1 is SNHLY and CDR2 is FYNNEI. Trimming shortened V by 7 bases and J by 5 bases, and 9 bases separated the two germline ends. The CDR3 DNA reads TGTGCCAGCAATTACTACCACAATGAGCAGTTCTTC. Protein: CASNYYHNEQFF.

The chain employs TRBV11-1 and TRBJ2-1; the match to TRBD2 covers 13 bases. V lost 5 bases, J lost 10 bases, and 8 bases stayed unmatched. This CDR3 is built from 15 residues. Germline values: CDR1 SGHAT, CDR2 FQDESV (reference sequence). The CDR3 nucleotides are TGTGCCAGCAGCCGCGGACTAGCGGGAGAATCCGAGCAGTTCTTC. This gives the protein CASSRGLAGESEQFF.

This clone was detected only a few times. CDR3 in amino acids: CASSSIGLAASSYEQYF. CDR3 nucleotide sequence: TGTGCCAGCAGTTCGATTGGACTAGCGGCTAGCTCCTACGAGCAGTACTTC. The rearrangement links TRBV28 to TRBJ2-7; 10 bases are shared with TRBD2. This CDR3 comprises 17 residues. Losses at the gene ends were 4 bases for V and 0 bases for J; bases not matched to a gene: 9. Germline loops: CDR1 MDHEN, CDR2 SYDVKM. The full variable domain, rest sourced from reference TRBV28 and TRBJ2-7, is DVKVTQSSRYLVKRTGEKVFLECVQDMDHENMFWYRQDPGLGLRLIYFSYDVKMKEKGDIPEGYSVSREKKERFSLILESASTNQTSMYLCASSSIGLAASSYEQYFGPGTRLTVT.

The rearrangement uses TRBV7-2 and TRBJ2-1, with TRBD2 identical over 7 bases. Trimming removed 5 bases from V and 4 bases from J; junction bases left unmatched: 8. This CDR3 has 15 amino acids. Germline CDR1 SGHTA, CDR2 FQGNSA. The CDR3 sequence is CASSRGRAPYNEQFF. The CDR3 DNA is TGTGCCAGCAGCAGAGGGAGGGCCCCTTACAATGAGCAGTTCTTC.

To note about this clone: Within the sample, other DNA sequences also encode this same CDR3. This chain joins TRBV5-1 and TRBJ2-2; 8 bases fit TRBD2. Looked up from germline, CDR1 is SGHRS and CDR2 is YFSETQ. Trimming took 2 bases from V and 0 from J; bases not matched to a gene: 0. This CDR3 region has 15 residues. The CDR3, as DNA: TGCGCCAGCAGCTTTAGCGGGGCGAACACCGGGGAGCTGTTTTTT. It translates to CASSFSGANTGELFF. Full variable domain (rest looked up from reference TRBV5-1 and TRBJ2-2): KAGVTQTPRYLIKTRGQQVTLSCSPISGHRSVSWYQQTPGQGLQFLFEYFSETQRNKGNFPGRFSGRQFSNSRSEMNVSTLELGDSALYLCASSFSGANTGELFFGEGSRLTVL.

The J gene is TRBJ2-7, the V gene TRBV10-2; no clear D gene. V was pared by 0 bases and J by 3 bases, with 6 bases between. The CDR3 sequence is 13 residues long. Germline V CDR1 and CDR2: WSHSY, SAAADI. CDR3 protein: CASSESTLYEQYF. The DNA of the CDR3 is TGCGCCAGCAGTGAGTCGACTCTCTACGAGCAGTACTTC.

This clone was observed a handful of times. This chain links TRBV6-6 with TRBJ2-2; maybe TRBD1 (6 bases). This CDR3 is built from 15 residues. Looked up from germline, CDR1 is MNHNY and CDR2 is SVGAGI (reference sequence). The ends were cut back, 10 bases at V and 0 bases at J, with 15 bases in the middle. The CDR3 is CATIPGQPNTGELFF. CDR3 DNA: TGTGCCACAATTCCGGGACAACCGAACACCGGGGAGCTGTTTTTT.

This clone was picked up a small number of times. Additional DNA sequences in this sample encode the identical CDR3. CDR3 loop: CASSLTYNEQFF. In DNA form, the CDR3 reads TGTGCCAGCAGTTTAACTTACAATGAGCAGTTCTTC. The chain couples TRBV28 to TRBJ2-1; D unresolved. Germline CDR1 reads MDHEN; CDR2 reads SYDVKM. V was pared by 2 bases and J by 4 bases, with 3 bases between. CDR3 length: 12 amino acids.

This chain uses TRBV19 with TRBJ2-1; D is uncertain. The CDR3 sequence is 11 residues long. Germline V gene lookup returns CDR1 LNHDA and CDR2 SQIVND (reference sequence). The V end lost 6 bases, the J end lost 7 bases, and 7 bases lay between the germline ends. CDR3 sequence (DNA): TGTGCCAGTAGAGACATAAATGAGCAGTTCTTC. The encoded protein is CASRDINEQFF.

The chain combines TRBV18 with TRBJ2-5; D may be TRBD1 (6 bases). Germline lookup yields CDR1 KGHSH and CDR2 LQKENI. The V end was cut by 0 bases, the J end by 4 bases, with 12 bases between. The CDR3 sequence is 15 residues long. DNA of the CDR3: TGTGCCAGCTCACCACCGACAGGCTTGCGAGAGACCCAGTACTTC. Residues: CASSPPTGLRETQYF.